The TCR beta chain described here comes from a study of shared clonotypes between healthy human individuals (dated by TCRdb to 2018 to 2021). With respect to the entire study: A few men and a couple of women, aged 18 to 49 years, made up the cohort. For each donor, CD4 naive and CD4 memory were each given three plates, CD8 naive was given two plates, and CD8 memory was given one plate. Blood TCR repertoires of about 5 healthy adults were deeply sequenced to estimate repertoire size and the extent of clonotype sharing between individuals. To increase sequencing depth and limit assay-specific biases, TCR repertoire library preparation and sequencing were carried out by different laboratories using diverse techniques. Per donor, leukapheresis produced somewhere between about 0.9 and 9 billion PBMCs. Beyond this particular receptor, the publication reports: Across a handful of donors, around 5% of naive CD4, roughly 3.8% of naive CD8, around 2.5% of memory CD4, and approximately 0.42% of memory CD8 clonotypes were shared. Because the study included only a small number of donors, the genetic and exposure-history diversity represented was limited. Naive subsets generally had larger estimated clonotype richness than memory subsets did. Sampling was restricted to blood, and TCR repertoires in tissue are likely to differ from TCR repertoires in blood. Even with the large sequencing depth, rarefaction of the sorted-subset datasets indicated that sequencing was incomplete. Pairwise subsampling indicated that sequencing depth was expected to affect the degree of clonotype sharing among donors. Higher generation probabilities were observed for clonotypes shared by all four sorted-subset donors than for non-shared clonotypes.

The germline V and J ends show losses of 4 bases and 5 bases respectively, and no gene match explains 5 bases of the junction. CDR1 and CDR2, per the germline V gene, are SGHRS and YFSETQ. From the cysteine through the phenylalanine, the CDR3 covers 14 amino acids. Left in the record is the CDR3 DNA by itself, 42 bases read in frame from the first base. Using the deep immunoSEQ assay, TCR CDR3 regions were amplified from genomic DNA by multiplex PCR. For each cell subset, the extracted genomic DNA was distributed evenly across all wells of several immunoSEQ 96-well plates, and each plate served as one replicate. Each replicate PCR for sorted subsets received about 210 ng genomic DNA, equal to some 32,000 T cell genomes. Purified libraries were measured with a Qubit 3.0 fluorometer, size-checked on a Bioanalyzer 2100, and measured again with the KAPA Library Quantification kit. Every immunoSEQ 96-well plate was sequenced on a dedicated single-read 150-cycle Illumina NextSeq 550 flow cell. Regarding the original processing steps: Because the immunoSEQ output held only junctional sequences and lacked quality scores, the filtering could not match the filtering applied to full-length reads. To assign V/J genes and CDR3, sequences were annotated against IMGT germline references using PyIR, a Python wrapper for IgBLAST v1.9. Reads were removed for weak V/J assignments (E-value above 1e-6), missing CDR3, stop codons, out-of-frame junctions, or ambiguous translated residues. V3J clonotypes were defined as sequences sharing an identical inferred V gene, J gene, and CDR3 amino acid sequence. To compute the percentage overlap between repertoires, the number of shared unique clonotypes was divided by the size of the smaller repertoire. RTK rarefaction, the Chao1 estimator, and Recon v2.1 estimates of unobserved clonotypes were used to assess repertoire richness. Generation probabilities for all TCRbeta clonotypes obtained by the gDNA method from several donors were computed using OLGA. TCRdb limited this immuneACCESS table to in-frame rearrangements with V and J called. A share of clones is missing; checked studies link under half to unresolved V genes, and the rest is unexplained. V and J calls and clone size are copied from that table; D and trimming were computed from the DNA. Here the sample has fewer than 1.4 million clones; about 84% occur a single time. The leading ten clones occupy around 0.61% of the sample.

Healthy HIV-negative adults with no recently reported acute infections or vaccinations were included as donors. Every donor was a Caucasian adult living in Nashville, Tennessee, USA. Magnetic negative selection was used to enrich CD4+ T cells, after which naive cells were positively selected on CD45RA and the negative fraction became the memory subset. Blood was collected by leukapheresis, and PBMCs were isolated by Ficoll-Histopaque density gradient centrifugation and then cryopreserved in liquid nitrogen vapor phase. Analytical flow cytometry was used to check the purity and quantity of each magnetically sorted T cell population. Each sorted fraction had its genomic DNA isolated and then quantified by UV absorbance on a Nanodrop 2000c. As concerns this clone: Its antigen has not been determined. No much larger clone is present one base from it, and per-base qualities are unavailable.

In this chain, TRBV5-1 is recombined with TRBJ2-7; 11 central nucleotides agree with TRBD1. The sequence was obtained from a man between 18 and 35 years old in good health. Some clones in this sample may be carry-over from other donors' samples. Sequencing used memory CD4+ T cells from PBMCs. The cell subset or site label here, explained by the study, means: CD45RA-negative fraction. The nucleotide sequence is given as TGCGCCAGCAGCGCGGGACAGGGGGTCCACGAGCAGTACTTC. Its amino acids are CASSAGQGVHEQYF.